The clone carrying this TCR beta chain was recorded at least ten times. The antigen is not known. Trimming pared 8 bases from V and 1 base from J, leaving 11 bases between. Germline CDR1 is SNHLY and CDR2 is FYNNEI. The CDR3 sequence is 13 residues long. These data come from a study of T cells in Graves' hyperthyroidism and ophthalmopathy. Amplified regions were TCR beta CDR3 sequences from RNA transcripts. The TCR CDR3 was amplified in a first-round RT-PCR using the HTBI primer set. In TCRdb, the multiplex PCR reads were re-called with MiXCR into one record per CDR3 protein. This sample has just under 750,000 distinct CDR3 sequences, with about a third found just once. Patients aged 18 to 65 had newly diagnosed hyperthyroidism that had lasted under 2 months. Findings of the study overall: The model identified upcoming ophthalmopathy a median around 7.1 months ahead of onset. Ophthalmopathy and stable hyperthyroidism were separated by a 13 V-J model. Most thyroid-expanded clonotypes above 0.001 were also found in blood.

Sequenced material: blood. This sequence joins TRBV2 and TRBJ1-1; D gene ambiguous. The receptor comes from a middle-aged woman with Graves' hyperthyroidism. CDR3 loop: CASEYSPNTEAFF. As DNA, the CDR3 is TGTGCCAGCGAGTACAGTCCGAACACTGAAGCTTTCTTT. Filled out from reference TRBV2 and TRBJ1-1, the complete variable domain reads EPEVTQTPSHQVTQMGQEVILRCVPISNHLYFYWYRQILGQKVEFLVSFYNNEISEKSEIFDDQFSVERPDGSNFTLKIRSTKLEDSAMYFCASEYSPNTEAFFGQGTRLTVV.